A selection of T cell receptor beta chains follows, all from one sample in a study of identical twins. TCRdb re-analysed the 5' RACE reads in MiXCR, keeping a single row per CDR3 protein. The repertoire holds more than 1.5 million distinct CDR3 sequences, with under 35% as singletons. The specimen sequenced was cord blood. The receptors here all came from a newborn girl in good health. CDR3s include the opening cysteine and the closing phenylalanine or tryptophan. A D gene is named only where the DNA matches it firmly. Size is stated for part of the rows, as once, few or many counts, or as a class when the clone is expanded.

d_call,v_call,j_call,clone_size,cdr3_aa,cdr3_nt
NA,TRBV29-1,TRBJ2-7,NA,CGTISGLSSYNEQYF,TGCGGGACGATCTCGGGACTGAGCTCCTACAATGAGCAGTACTTC
TRBD2,TRBV29-1,TRBJ2-7,many,CSVLAGVSYEQYF,TGCAGCGTCCTAGCGGGCGTCTCCTACGAGCAGTACTTC
TRBD2,TRBV9,TRBJ2-3,few,CASSAKLAGVTDTQYF,TGTGCCAGCAGCGCAAAACTAGCGGGAGTCACAGATACGCAGTATTTT
TRBD2,TRBV11-3,TRBJ2-2,NA,CASSLARGGAGELFF,TGTGCCAGCAGCTTAGCTCGCGGGGGGGCCGGGGAGCTGTTTTTT
NA,TRBV12-3/TRBV12-4,TRBJ1-2,NA,CASKEGLSGYTF,TGTGCCAGCAAGGAGGGTTTAAGTGGCTACACCTTC
TRBD2,TRBV20-1,TRBJ2-1,NA,CSANLINSGGPLSYNEQFF,TGCAGTGCCAACCTCATAAATAGCGGGGGCCCGCTCTCCTACAATGAGCAGTTCTTC
TRBD1,TRBV7-6,TRBJ2-1,NA,CASSRTRTGGLRNEQFF,TGTGCCAGCAGCCGTACCCGGACAGGGGGTCTGCGCAATGAGCAGTTCTTC
NA,TRBV6-2/TRBV6-3,TRBJ2-4,NA,CASSLRKGAKNIQYF,TGTGCCAGCAGTTTAAGAAAAGGGGCCAAAAACATTCAGTACTTC
NA,TRBV5-1,TRBJ2-7,few,CASSLGQEGSYEQYF,TGCGCCAGCAGCTTGGGACAGGAGGGGTCCTACGAGCAGTACTTC
NA,TRBV28,TRBJ2-1,few,CASSLRSGSKAEQFF,TGTGCCAGCAGTCTCCGGTCAGGGAGTAAGGCTGAGCAGTTCTTC
TRBD2,TRBV7-9,TRBJ2-1,NA,CASSLVVTREDNNEQFF,TGTGCCAGCAGCTTAGTCGTCACGCGGGAGGATAACAATGAGCAGTTCTTC
NA,TRBV5-1,TRBJ2-6,few,CASSSPGVGANVLTF,TGCGCCAGCAGCTCTCCCGGGGTAGGGGCCAACGTCCTGACTTTC
NA,TRBV14,TRBJ1-1,NA,CASSQVAPLNTEAFF,TGTGCCAGCAGCCAAGTGGCGCCCCTGAACACTGAAGCTTTCTTT
TRBD2,TRBV11-2,TRBJ2-3,few,CASSLLAALTDTQYF,TGTGCCAGCAGCTTACTAGCGGCACTCACAGATACGCAGTATTTT
NA,TRBV29-1,TRBJ2-1,NA,CSVEGRGWAEEQFF,TGCAGCGTTGAAGGACGGGGCTGGGCGGAGGAGCAGTTCTTC
NA,TRBV20-1,TRBJ1-2,NA,CSARVGAGYTF,TGCAGTGCTAGAGTCGGGGCTGGCTACACCTTC
NA,TRBV4-2,TRBJ1-4,many,CASSQVGGEKLFF,TGTGCCAGCAGCCAAGTAGGTGGTGAAAAACTGTTTTTT